Described below is a single T cell receptor (beta chain) sequence and its context. Its specificity is unknown. The data were obtained in a study of T cell responses to AZD1222 COVID-19 vaccine. The CDR3 length is 15 residues. Germline values: CDR1 SGDLS, CDR2 YYNGEE. V shed 4 bases and J 6 bases; nucleotides not matched to a gene: 7. Some clones are missing from TCRdb's copy, which holds only in-frame ones; the method was immunoSEQ multiplex PCR. This sample has about 150,000 clones, with about 92% found just once. Study findings and constraints: Females made up more of the donors, who were largely white British, and clonal diversity may have come out too low.

The clonotype comes from an adult in good health. The rearrangement links TRBV9 to TRBJ1-6, with 7 bases matching TRBD1. Here the sequenced sample was peripheral blood, taken on day 0 of AZD1222 vaccination. The CDR3 here is CASSSGTVSNSPLHF. In nucleotides, the CDR3 is TGTGCCAGCAGCTCCGGGACAGTGTCTAATTCACCCCTCCACTTT.